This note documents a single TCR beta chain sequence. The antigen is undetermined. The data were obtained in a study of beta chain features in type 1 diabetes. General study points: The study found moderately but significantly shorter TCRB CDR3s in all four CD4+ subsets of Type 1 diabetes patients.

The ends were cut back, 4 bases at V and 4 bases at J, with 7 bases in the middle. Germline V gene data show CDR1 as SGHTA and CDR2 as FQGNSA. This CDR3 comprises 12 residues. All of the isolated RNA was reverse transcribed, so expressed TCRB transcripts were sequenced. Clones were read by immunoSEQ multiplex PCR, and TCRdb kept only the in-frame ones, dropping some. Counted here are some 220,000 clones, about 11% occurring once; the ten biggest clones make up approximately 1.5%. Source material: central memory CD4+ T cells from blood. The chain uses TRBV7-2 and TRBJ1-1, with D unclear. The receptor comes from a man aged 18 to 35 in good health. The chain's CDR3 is CASSWGGTEAFF. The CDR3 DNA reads TGTGCCAGCAGCTGGGGTGGCACTGAAGCTTTCTTT.